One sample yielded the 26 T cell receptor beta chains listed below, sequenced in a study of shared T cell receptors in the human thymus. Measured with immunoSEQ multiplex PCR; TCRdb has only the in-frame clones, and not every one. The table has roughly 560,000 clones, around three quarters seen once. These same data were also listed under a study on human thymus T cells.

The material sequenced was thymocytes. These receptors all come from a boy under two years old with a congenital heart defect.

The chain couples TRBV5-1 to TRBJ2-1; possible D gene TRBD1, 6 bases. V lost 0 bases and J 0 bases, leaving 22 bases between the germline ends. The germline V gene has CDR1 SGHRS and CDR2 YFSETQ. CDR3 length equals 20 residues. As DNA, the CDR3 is TGCGCCAGCAGCTTGGCCTGTAACACGGGACAACTTAGCTCCTACAATGAGCAGTTCTTC. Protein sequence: CASSLACNTGQLSSYNEQFF. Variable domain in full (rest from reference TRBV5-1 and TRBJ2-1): KAGVTQTPRYLIKTRGQQVTLSCSPISGHRSVSWYQQTPGQGLQFLFEYFSETQRNKGNFPGRFSGRQFSNSRSEMNVSTLELGDSALYLCASSLACNTGQLSSYNEQFFGPGTRLTVL.

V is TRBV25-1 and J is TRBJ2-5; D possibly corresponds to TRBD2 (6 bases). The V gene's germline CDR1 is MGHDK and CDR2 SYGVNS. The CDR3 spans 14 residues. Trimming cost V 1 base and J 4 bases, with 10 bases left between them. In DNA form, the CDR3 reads TGTGCCAGCAGTGAATCGGGACTCTCAGAGACCCAGTACTTC. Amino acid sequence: CASSESGLSETQYF.

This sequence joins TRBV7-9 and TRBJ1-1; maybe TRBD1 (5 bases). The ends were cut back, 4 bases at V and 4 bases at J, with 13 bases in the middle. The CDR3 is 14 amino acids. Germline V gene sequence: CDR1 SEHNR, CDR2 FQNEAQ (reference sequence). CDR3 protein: CASSSPGPGTEAFF. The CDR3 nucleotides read TGTGCCAGCAGCTCGCCAGGGCCTGGCACTGAAGCTTTCTTT.

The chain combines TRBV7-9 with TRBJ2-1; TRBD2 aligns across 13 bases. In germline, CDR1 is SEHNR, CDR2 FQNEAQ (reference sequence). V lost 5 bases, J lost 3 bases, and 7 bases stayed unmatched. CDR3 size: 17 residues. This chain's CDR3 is CASSPRTSGSFYNEQFF. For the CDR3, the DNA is TGTGCCAGCAGCCCCCGGACTAGCGGGAGTTTCTACAATGAGCAGTTCTTC.

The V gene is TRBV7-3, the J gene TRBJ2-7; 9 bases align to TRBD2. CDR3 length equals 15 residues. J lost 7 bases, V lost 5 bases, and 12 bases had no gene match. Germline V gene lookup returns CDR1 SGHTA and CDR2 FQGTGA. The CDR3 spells CASSLRAGGPEEQYF. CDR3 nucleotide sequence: TGTGCCAGCAGCCTACGGGCGGGAGGGCCTGAAGAGCAGTACTTC. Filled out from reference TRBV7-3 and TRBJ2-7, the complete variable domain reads GAGVSQTPSNKVTEKGKYVELRCDPISGHTALYWYRQSLGQGPEFLIYFQGTGAADDSGLPNDRFFAVRPEGSVSTLKIQRTERGDSAVYLCASSLRAGGPEEQYFGPGTRLTVT.

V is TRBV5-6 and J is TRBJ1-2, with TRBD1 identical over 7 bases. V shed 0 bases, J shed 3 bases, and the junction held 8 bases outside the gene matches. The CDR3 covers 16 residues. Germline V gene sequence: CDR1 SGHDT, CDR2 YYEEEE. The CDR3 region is CASSLGGTDAYYGYTF. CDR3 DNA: TGTGCCAGCAGCTTGGGCGGGACAGATGCCTACTATGGCTACACCTTC. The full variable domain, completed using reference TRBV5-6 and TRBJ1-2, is DAGVTQSPTHLIKTRGQQVTLRCSPKSGHDTVSWYQQALGQGPQFIFQYYEEEERQRGNFPDRFSGHQFPNYSSELNVNALLLGDSALYLCASSLGGTDAYYGYTFGSGTRLTVV.

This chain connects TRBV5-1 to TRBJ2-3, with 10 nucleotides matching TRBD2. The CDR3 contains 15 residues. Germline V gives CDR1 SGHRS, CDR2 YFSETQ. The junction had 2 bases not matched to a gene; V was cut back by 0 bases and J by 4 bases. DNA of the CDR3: TGCGCCAGCAGCTTGGGCCTAGCGGGGGCAGATACGCAGTATTTT. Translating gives CASSLGLAGADTQYF.

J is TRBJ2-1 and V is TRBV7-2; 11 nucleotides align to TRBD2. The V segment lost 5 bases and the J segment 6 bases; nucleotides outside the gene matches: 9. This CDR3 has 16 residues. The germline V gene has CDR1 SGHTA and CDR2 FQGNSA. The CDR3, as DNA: TGTGCCAGCAGCCGGGGGGGGACTAGCGGCGGCAATGAGCAGTTCTTC. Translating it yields CASSRGGTSGGNEQFF. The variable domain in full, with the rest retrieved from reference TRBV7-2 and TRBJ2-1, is GAGVSQSPSNKVTEKGKDVELRCDPISGHTALYWYRQSLGQGLEFLIYFQGNSAPDKSGLPSDRFSAERTGGSVSTLTIQRTQQEDSAVYLCASSRGGTSGGNEQFFGPGTRLTVL.

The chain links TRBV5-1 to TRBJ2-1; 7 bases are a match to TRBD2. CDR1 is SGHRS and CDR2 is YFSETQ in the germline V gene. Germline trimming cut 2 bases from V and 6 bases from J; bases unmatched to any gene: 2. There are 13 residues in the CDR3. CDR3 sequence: CASSLAGCNEQFF. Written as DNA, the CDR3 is TGCGCCAGCAGCTTAGCGGGGTGCAATGAGCAGTTCTTC.

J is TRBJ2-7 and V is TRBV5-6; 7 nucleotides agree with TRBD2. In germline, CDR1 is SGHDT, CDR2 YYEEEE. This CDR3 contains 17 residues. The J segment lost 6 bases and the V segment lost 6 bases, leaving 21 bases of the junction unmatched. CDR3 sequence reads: CASTTTRAPKWGGEQYF. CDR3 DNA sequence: TGTGCCAGCACCACGACCCGGGCTCCCAAGTGGGGGGGCGAGCAGTACTTC.

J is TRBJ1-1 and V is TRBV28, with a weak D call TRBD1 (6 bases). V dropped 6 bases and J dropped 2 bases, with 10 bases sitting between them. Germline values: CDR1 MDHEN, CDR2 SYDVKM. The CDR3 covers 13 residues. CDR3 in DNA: TGTGCCAGCAGAGACAGGATTAACACTGAAGCTTTCTTT. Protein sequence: CASRDRINTEAFF.

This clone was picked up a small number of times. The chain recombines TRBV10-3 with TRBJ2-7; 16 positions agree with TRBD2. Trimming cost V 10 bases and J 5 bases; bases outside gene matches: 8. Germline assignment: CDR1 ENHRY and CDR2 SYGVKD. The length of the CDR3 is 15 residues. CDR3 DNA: TGTGCCACCGCCGGGACTAGCGGGAGGGTCGACGAGCAGTACTTC. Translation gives CATAGTSGRVDEQYF.

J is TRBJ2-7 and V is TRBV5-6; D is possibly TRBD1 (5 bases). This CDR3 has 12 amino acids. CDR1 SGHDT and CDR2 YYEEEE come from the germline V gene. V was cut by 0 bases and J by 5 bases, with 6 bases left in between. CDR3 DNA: TGTGCCAGCAGCTTGGGGGGCCACGAGCAGTACTTC. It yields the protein CASSLGGHEQYF.

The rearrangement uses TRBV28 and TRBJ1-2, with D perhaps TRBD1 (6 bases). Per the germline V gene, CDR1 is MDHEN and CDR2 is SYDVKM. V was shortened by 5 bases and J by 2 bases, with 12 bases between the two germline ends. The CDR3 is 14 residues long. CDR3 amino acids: CASSPGHQNYGYTF. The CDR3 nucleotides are TGTGCCAGCAGTCCGGGACATCAAAACTATGGCTACACCTTC.

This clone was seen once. CDR3: CASGLPRGGATYEQYF. Written as DNA, the CDR3 is TGTGCTAGTGGTTTGCCTCGGGGAGGGGCAACCTACGAGCAGTACTTC. This chain uses TRBV12-5 with TRBJ2-7, with 7 bases identical to TRBD2. V lost 2 bases to trimming and J lost 2 bases; unmatched junction nucleotides: 9. Germline V CDR1 and CDR2: LGHNT, FRNRAP. This CDR3 is 16 amino acids long.

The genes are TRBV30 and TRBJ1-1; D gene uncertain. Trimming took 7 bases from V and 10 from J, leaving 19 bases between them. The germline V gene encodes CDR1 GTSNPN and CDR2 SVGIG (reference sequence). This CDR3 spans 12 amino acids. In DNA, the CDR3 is TGTGCCTTAAACCAGGAATCCGAGGGAGCTTTCTTT. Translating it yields CALNQESEGAFF.

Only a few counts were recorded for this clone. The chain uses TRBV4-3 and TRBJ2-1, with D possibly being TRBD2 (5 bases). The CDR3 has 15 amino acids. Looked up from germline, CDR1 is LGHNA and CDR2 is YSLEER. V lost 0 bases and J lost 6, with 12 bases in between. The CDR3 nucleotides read TGCGCCAGCAGCCAAGATAGGAGGCCTTCCAATGAGCAGTTCTTC. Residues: CASSQDRRPSNEQFF.

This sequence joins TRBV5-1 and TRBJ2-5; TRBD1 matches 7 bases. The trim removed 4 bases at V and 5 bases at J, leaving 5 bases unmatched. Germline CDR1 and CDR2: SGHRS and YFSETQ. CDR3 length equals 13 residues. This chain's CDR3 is CASSVTGLETQYF. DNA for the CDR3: TGCGCCAGCAGCGTGACAGGGTTGGAGACCCAGTACTTC.

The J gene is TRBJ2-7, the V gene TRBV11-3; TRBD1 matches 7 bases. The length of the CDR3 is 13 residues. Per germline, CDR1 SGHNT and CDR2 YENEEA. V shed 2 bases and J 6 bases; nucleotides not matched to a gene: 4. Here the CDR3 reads CASSLRDSPEQYF. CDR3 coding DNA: TGTGCCAGCAGCTTACGGGACAGTCCCGAGCAGTACTTC.

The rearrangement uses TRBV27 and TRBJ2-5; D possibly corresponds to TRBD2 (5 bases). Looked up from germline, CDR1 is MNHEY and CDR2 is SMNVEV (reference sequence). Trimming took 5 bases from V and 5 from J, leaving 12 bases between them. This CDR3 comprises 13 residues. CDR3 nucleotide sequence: TGTGCCAGCAGTCCCCGAAGGGAGGAGACCCAGTACTTC. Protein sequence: CASSPRREETQYF.

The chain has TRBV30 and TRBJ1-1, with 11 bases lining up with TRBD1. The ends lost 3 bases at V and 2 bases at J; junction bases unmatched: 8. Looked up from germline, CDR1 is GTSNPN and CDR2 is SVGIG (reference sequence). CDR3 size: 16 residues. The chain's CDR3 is CAWRVDRGQGNTEAFF. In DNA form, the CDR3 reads TGTGCCTGGAGGGTGGACAGGGGGCAGGGAAACACTGAAGCTTTCTTT.

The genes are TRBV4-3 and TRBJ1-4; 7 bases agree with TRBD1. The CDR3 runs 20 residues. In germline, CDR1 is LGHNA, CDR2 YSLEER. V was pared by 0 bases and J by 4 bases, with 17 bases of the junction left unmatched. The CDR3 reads CASSQDLGRRRGRFNEKLFF. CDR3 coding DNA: TGCGCCAGCAGCCAAGATTTGGGGCGTAGGAGGGGGCGATTTAATGAAAAACTGTTTTTT.

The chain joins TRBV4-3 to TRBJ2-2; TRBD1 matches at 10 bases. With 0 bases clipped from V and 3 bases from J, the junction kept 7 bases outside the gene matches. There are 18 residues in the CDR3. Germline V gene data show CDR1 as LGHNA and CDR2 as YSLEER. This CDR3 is CASSQDVSGTGDTGELFF. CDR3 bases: TGCGCCAGCAGCCAAGATGTGTCTGGGACAGGGGACACCGGGGAGCTGTTTTTT.

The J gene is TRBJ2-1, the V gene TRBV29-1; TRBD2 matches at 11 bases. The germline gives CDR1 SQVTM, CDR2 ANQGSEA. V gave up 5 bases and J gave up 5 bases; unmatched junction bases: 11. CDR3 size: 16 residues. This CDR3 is CSVPTRGLAANNEQFF. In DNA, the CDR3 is TGCAGCGTTCCCACCCGGGGACTAGCGGCCAACAATGAGCAGTTCTTC.

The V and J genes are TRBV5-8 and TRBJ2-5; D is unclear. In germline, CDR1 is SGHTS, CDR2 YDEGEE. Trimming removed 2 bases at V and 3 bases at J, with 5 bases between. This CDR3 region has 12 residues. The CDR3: CASSLEKETQYF. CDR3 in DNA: TGTGCCAGCAGCTTAGAGAAAGAGACCCAGTACTTC.

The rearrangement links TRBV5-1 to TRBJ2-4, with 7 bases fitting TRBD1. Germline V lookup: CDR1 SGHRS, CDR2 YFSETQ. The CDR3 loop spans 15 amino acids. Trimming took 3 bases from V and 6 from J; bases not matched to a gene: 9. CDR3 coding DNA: TGCGCCAGCAGCTCTAAAACAGGGGCGGTAAACATTCAGTACTTC. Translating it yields CASSSKTGAVNIQYF.